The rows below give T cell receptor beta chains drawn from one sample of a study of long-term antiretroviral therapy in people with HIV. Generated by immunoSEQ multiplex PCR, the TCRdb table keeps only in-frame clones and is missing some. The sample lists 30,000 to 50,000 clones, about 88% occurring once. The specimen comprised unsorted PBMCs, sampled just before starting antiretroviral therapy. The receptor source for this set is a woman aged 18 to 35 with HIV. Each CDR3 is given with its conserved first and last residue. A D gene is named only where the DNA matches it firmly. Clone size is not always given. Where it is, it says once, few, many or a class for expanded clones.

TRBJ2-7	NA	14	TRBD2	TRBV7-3	TGTGCCAGCAGCATAGCGGGAGGGCCGGGCGAGCAGTACTTC	CASSIAGGPGEQYF
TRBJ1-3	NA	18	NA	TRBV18	TGTGCCAGCTCACCTCGTACGGCAGATAGGAGCTCTGGAAACACCATATATTTT	CASSPRTADRSSGNTIYF
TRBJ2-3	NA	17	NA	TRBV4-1	TGCGCCAGCAGCCTAGTCCTTGGTGGGACCGATCTAGATACGCAGTATTTT	CASSLVLGGTDLDTQYF
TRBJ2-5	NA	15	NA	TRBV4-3	TGCGCCAGCAGCCAAGAAGAGTCACCCTGGGAGACCCAGTACTTC	CASSQEESPWETQYF
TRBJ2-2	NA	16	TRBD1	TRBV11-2	TGTGCCAGCAGGGACAGGGGGCGCTTGGTCACCGGGGAGCTGTTTTTT	CASRDRGRLVTGELFF
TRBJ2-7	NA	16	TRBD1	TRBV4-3	TGCGCCAGCAGCCCAAACCCGGGGGACAGGGCCTACGAGCAGTACTTC	CASSPNPGDRAYEQYF
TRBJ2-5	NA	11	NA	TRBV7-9	TGTGCCAGCAGTTCGAAGGAGACCCAGTACTTC	CASSSKETQYF
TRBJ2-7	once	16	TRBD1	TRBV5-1	TGCGCCAGCAGCTTGGGGGCTCGGACAGGGTCCTACGAGCAGTACTTC	CASSLGARTGSYEQYF
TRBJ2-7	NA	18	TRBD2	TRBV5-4	TGTGCCAGCAGCTGGGGGACTAGCGGGAGAGGGAGCTCCTACGAGCAGTACTTC	CASSWGTSGRGSSYEQYF
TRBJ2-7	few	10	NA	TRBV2	TGTGCCAGCAGGCTCTACGAGCAGTACTTC	CASRLYEQYF
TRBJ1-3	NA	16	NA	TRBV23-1	TGCGCCAGCAGTCAGGGCAAGGGGAGCTCTGGAAACACCATATATTTT	CASSQGKGSSGNTIYF
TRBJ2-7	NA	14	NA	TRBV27	TGTGCCAGCAGTTTAGGGCCGGGTAATTACGAGCAGTACTTC	CASSLGPGNYEQYF
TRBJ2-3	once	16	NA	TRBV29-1	TGCAGCGTTACCGGGACCTACTCGGGAAGCACAGATACGCAGTATTTT	CSVTGTYSGSTDTQYF
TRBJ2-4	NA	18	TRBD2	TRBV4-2	TGTGCCAGCAGCGCGGGACTAGCGGGAGGGATAGCCAAAAACATTCAGTACTTC	CASSAGLAGGIAKNIQYF
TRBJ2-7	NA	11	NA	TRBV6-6	TGTGCCAGCAGATTAGCCTACGAGCAGTACTTC	CASRLAYEQYF
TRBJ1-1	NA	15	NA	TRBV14	TGTGCCAGCAGCCCTCATCGCAGGGTTAGCACTGAAGCTTTCTTT	CASSPHRRVSTEAFF
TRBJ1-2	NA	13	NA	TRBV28	TGTGCCAGCAGTCTCCCCCCCCTCTATGGCTACACCTTC	CASSLPPLYGYTF
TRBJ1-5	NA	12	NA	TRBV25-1	TGTGCCAGCAGGAATAGCAATCAGCCCCAGCATTTT	CASRNSNQPQHF
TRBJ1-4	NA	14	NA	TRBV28	TGTGCCAGCAGCGGAGCGGGATTACGCGAAAAACTGTTTTTT	CASSGAGLREKLFF
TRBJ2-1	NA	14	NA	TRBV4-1	TGCGCCAGCAGCCAAGATCTAGGAGGGAATGAGCAGTTCTTC	CASSQDLGGNEQFF
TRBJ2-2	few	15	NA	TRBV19	TGTGCCACCAAAATCGGGACGGCGAACACCGGGGAGCTGTTTTTT	CATKIGTANTGELFF
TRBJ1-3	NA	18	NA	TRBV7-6	TGTGCCAGCAGCTTACTAGCCCGAGTAGGGGAGGGAAGAAACACCATATATTTT	CASSLLARVGEGRNTIYF
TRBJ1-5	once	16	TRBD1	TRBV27	TGTGCCAGCAGACTCCAGGGACAGGGGAGGAGTCAGCCCCAGCATTTT	CASRLQGQGRSQPQHF
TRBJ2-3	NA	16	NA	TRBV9	TGTGCCAGCAGCCCTCTACAGGGAATAAGCACAGATACGCAGTATTTT	CASSPLQGISTDTQYF
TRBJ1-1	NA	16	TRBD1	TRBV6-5	TGTGCCAGCAGTTACTGGACGGGGGGGACAGGGGCTGAAGCTTTCTTT	CASSYWTGGTGAEAFF
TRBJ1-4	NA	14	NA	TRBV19	TGTGCCAGTAGTATCGGGAGGGTGGCTGAAAAACTGTTTTTT	CASSIGRVAEKLFF
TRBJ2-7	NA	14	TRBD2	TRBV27	TGTGCCAGCAGTCTTAGCGGGAGCAACTACGAGCAGTACTTC	CASSLSGSNYEQYF
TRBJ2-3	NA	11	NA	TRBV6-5	TGTGCCAGCAACCGAGGGGATACGCAGTATTTT	CASNRGDTQYF
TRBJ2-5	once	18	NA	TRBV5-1	TGCGCCAGCAGCTTAGGCCGTCCGTGGGCTAGCGTTCAAGAGACCCAGTACTTC	CASSLGRPWASVQETQYF
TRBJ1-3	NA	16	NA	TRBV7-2	TGTGCCAGCAGCTTAGGCAGACAACGACTTGGAAACACCATATATTTT	CASSLGRQRLGNTIYF
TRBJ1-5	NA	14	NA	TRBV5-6	TGTGCCAGCAGCTTGAGCGGCCTCCCGCAGCCCCAGCATTTT	CASSLSGLPQPQHF
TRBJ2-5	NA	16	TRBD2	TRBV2	TGTGCCAGCAGTATGACTAGCGGGAGTCCGGGTGAGACCCAGTACTTC	CASSMTSGSPGETQYF
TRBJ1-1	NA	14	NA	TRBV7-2	TGTGCCAGCAGCTTAAGGGGCAGGGACACTGAAGCTTTCTTT	CASSLRGRDTEAFF
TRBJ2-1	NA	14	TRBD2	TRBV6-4	TGTGCCAGCAGTGACGGGACTAGCGGGAGTGAGCAGTTCTTC	CASSDGTSGSEQFF
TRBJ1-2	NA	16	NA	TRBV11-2	TGTGCCAGCTGGATAGGTCGTGAAGGGACTAACTATGGCTACACCTTC	CASWIGREGTNYGYTF
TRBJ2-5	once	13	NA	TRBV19	TGTGCCAGTAGTGTACAAGTCCAAGAGACCCAGTACTTC	CASSVQVQETQYF
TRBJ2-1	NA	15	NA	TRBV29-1	TGCAGCGTTGAGGGCGGCGGACTAACCTACAATGAGCAGTTCTTC	CSVEGGGLTYNEQFF
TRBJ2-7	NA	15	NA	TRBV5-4	TGTGCCAGCAGCTCACCGGGACGGAGCTCCTACGAGCAGTACTTC	CASSSPGRSSYEQYF
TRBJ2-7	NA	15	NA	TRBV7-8	TGTGCCAGCAGCCCAGTCGAGTGGGGCACCTACGAGCAGTACTTC	CASSPVEWGTYEQYF
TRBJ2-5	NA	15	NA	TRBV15	TGTGCCACCAGCAGAGATCGGGCTATACAAGAGACCCAGTACTTC	CATSRDRAIQETQYF
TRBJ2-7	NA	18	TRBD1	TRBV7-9	TGTGCCAGCAGCTTAGATCGTAGGACAGGGGGCGGATGGTACGAGCAGTACTTC	CASSLDRRTGGGWYEQYF
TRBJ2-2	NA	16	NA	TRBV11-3	TGTGCCAGCAGCCGACGCGTCGGGATAAGTGCCGGGGAGCTGTTTTTT	CASSRRVGISAGELFF